This T cell receptor (beta chain) was recorded in a study of blood T cells in healthy people across ages. This clonotype came up many times. Primers used in a second PCR of about 7 to 12 cycles were a sample-barcoded 5' primer and a J-beta primer mix. Through a template-switch adaptor with 12 random nucleotides, each cDNA molecule received a tag. MiXCR, applied by TCRdb to the 5' RACE reads, yields one record per CDR3 protein. The sample lists 1.5 million to 2 million distinct CDR3 sequences, roughly a third occurring once. Material for sequencing was blood. The sequence was obtained from a woman between 25 and 40 years old in good health.

The CDR3 DNA sequence: TGCGCCAGCAGGAAGGGAGTAATCACAGATACGCAGTATTTT. It codes for CASRKGVITDTQYF. The chain has TRBV4-1 and TRBJ2-3; TRBD2 might be the D (5 bases). Deletions cut 6 bases from V and 2 bases from J, with 12 bases between. The germline V gene has CDR1 MGHRA and CDR2 YSYEKL. The CDR3 is 14 amino acids.